Sequencing of this TCR beta chain was carried out in a study of cytomegalovirus exposure and HLA in healthy donors (dated by TCRdb to the late 2010s). Study-level background: An earlier analysis of approximately 640 of the donors reported 250 to 300 Gb of sequence data and 100 million to 130 million unique TCR beta sequences from approximately 180 million T cells. HLA typing included class I and class II loci at four-digit resolution. Genome-wide SNP genotypes for about 65% of the 666 donors were used in a later genetic analysis, which treated that subset as a discovery cohort. Every discovery cohort repertoire had been produced on one sequencing platform. Among the roughly 430 genotyped donors, about 83% belonged to the genetic ancestry cluster associated with self-reported Caucasian donors. Donor age, sex, ethnicity and CMV serostatus were compiled alongside the repertoire data. To predict cytomegalovirus infection status, the study brought together high-throughput TCR immunosequencing, statistical association of individual TCRs with disease status, and machine learning. The study profiled the T cell repertoires of more than 500 subjects by immunosequencing and related them to cytomegalovirus serostatus. Roughly 300 gigabases of sequencing data and 70 million to 85 million unique TCR sequences were included in an early release covering about 700 HLA-typed donors. Typing coverage differed by locus: A, B, C, DRB1 and DQB1 were typed in roughly 629-640 donors, DQA1 in roughly 510, DPA1 in 606, and DPB1 in about 450. Across approximately 400 genotyped donors of the cohort, an average of about 240,000 unique TCR beta nucleotide sequences per donor were sequenced, and 15% to 20% of those sequences were non-productive. In an earlier analysis of 587 of the donors, high-throughput TCR beta sequencing was used to judge whether each TCR beta V gene segment behaved as functional or pseudogenic. In the later analysis, no new phenotypic data were used to find candidate immune exposures; instead, reliance was placed on TCR beta sequences and their occurrence across donors. The study was designed to test whether signatures of past pathogen exposure could be identified by cataloging public T cell receptors. In a later analysis, previously published TCR beta repertoires from several hundred donors were re-analyzed and high-resolution HLA genotyping was added so that TCR occurrence patterns could be studied. Along with the approximately 700-subject first cohort, a separate validation cohort of some 130 different subjects was used. About five DR-DQ haplotypes were treated as single units for association and clustering because of strong linkage in the cohort. Overall study outcomes, separate from this receptor: Presence/absence analyses assumed roughly uniform sequencing depth across donors, an assumption that may not hold. For the cohort, immune exposure information was limited to CMV serostatus. In a later analysis, several top co-occurrence clusters were reported to appear linked to parvovirus B19, influenza, CMV and Epstein-Barr virus. Over 15 rarely observed V segments, including chromosome 9 orphons, were excluded from the earlier analysis of a few hundred of the donors because counts were too low. When HLA alleles, especially DR and DQ, strongly co-occurred, attributing TCR associations to individual alleles was difficult. While some public TCRs were present in many individuals, most TCR sequences turned up only very rarely across donors. In a later genetic analysis, fewer N-insertions in productive TCRs were reported among donors in an Asian-associated ancestry cluster than the roughly 700-donor mean. The classifier was reported to diagnose cytomegalovirus status with high specificity and sensitivity in both the original and validation cohorts. In vitro tests confirmed that a few of the cytomegalovirus-associated TCR beta chains recognize cytomegalovirus antigens. Because the 87-base-pair reads could not distinguish some IMGT-functional V segments, including TRBV6-2 and TRBV6-3, those segments were excluded. A further reported finding was that TCR beta sequences accurately predicted the HLA-A and HLA-B alleles for most subjects in the first cohort. A total of 150 or so TCR beta chains were listed by the study as associated with cytomegalovirus. The cohort was sequenced for TCR beta chains only, and without alpha or paired-chain data the features that could be detected were limited. Because HLA typing was unavailable for some donors at each locus, only the typed subset was used in association tests. A cluster of highly shared sequence variants was judged likely to represent a technical artifact of the sequencing pipeline. Compared with equally common non-associated chains, HLA-associated TCR beta chains in a later analysis were more clonally expanded and had lower generation probabilities. An earlier analysis of some 560 of the donors showed that most TCR beta V segments appeared in productive rearrangements either about 90% or about 30% of the time, which broadly matched IMGT annotations. According to a later analysis, most CMV-associated TCR beta chains appeared to be HLA-restricted, and the HLA associations seemed to be driven largely by CMV exposure. A later genetic analysis associated a missense DCLRE1C variant with V-gene and J-gene trimming of TCR beta chains, and an independent cohort replicated the association. It was suggested by the authors that the approach could potentially be generalized to other disease states and immunological phenotypes. Correlated functional status among segregating V segments might be attributable to linkage disequilibrium, but an unknown experimental factor could not be ruled out. A later analysis found that TCR association rates varied across HLA loci, with DRB1 alleles showing the most associated TCRs and HLA-C alleles the fewest. Specific HLA alleles were associated with 15,000 to 20,000 TCR beta sequences at a false discovery rate of 0.05 in a later analysis.

Details on this clone: Its antigen is still unknown. Base quality data are lacking; no much larger clone is found one base away.

Libraries were built with the immunoSEQ multiplex PCR assay. For the multiplex PCR, a mixture combining 60 forward primers for TCR Vbeta segments and 13 reverse primers for TCR Jbeta segments was used. Amplification of the CDR3 region of rearranged TCR beta genes was performed with a multiplex PCR assay on genomic DNA. The Illumina HiSeq System was used to sequence the amplified TCR beta libraries as 87-base-pair reads. The original pipeline was this. In a later analysis, about 80 million unique TCR beta chains were counted across the roughly 670 repertoires, and about 9.9 million of these chains were shared by at least two donors. To remove PCR and sequencing errors, raw reads were error-corrected and collapsed into unique sequences using a nearest-neighbor algorithm that merged closely related sequences. V, D and J gene segments were assigned by aligning CDR3 sequences to IMGT reference sequences. For a sequence to be retained, a match of at least six nucleotides was required to both a V gene segment and a J gene segment. A rearrangement was called productive if the CDR3 had no stop codons and remained in frame with V and J, and every other rearrangement was called non-productive. CDR3 was defined according to IMGT convention as the region running from the second conserved V-encoded cysteine to the conserved J-encoded phenylalanine. The earlier analysis of approximately 590 of the donors excluded any sequence lacking an unambiguous match to a single V gene segment. An earlier analysis of a few hundred of the donors called V segments functional above 56.7% productive rearrangements and segregating when the between-donor standard deviation exceeded 5%. A statistical classification framework was developed to diagnose cytomegalovirus status using the catalog of TCR beta chain sequences. In a later analysis, V and J genes were assigned by comparing TCR nucleotide sequences against IMGT/GENE-DB human TR gene sequences. In a later analysis, CDR3 sequences and most-parsimonious VDJ recombination scenarios were assigned using the TCRdist pipeline. In a later analysis, every TCR beta chain was defined by the combination of its CDR3 amino acid sequence and its V-gene family, and reads without a unique V-gene family were dropped. To address suspected cross-contamination and a sequencing artifact, a later analysis removed approximately 590 highly shared, low-generation-probability nucleotide sequences. In a later analysis, a clonal expansion index was calculated for each public chain from normalized within-repertoire ranks of inferred template counts. Generation probabilities in a later analysis came from a VDJ recombination model fitted to out-of-frame rearrangements, and those results were checked against IGoR. A later analysis scored TCR-TCR, TCR-HLA and TCR-CMV co-occurrence with hypergeometric tests, applying a repertoire-size bias correction to TCR pairs. False discovery rates were estimated in a later analysis by permuting HLA or CMV assignments 20 times. In a later analysis, co-occurring TCRs were grouped with DBSCAN, and TCRdist sequence similarity was added when clustering was performed within HLA-allele-positive subsets. Repertoires with fewer than 30,000 or more than 120,000 public chains were left out of co-occurrence clustering, as were four to six repertoires with anomalous nucleotide sharing. In TCRdb, the immuneACCESS table is reduced to in-frame sequences with V and J assigned. These tables do not hold every clone; where another copy was compared, an unresolved V gene accounts for under half, and the others remain unexplained. D and trimming come from the DNA, and the V and J calls and clone size come from that table. The sample table records around 150,000 clones; around 65% of these occur just once. About 2.5% of the sample belongs to the ten largest clones.

The cohort was made up of about 670 healthy bone marrow donors. Cohort members were all nominally healthy when sampled, although unrecorded immune exposures were likely present. The donor was CMV seropositive and belonged to the group of a few hundred seropositive cohort members. A peripheral blood sample was provided by each donor, and peripheral blood mononuclear cells were used for TCR beta sequencing. The Qiagen DNeasy Blood Extraction Kit was used to extract genomic DNA from the blood cell samples. Trimming costs V 7 bases and J 4 bases, and their ends lie 13 bases apart. CDR1 and CDR2, per the germline V gene, are MNHEY and SVGAGI. The CDR3 spans 14 residues, from the cysteine through the phenylalanine. CDR3 DNA only is kept here, 42 bases in frame from base 1.

The source of this sequence is a woman aged 40 to 50 in good health and CMV-seropositive. Recombination linked TRBV6-5 to TRBJ1-4; the D gene remains uncertain. Sample: PBMCs. The CDR3 is CASTGRISNEKLFF. The bases are TGTGCCAGCACGGGGAGAATTAGTAATGAAAAACTGTTTTTT.